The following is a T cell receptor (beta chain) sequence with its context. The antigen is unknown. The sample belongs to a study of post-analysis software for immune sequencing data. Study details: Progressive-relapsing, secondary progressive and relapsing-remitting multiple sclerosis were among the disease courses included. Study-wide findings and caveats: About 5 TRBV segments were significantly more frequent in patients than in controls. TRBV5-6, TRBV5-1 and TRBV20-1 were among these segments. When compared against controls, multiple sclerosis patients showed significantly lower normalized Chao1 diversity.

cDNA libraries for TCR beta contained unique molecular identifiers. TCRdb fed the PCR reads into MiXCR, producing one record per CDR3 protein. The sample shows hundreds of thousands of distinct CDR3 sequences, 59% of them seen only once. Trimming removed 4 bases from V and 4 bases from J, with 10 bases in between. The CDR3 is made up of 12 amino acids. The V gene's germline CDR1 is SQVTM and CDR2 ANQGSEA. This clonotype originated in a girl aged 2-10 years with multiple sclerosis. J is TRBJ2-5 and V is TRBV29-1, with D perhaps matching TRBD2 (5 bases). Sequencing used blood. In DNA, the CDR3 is TGCAGCGTTGGGACTGAATCAGAGACCCAGTACTTC. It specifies CSVGTESETQYF.